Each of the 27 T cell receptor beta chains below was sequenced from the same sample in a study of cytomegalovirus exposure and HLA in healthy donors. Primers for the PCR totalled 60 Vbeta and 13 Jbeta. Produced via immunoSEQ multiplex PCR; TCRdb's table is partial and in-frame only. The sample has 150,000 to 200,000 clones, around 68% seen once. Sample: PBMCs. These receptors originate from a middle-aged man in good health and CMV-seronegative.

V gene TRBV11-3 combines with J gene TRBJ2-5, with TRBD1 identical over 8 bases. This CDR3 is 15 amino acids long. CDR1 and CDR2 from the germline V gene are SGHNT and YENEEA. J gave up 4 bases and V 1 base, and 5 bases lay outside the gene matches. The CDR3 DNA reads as TGTGCCAGCAGCTTAGTTTCAGGGGGCGCAGAGACCCAGTACTTC. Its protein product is CASSLVSGGAETQYF.

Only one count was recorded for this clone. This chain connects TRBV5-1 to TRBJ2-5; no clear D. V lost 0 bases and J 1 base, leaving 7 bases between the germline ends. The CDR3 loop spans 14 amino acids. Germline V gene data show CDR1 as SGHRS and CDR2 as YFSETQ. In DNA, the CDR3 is TGCGCCAGCAGCTTGGGGGCAGGCCAAGAGACCCAGTACTTC. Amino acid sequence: CASSLGAGQETQYF.

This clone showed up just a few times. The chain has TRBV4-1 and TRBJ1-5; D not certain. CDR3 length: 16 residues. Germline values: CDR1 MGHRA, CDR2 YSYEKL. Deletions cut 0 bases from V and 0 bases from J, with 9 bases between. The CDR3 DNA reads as TGCGCCAGCAGCCAAGAAACAGTTTATAGCAATCAGCCCCAGCATTTT. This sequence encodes CASSQETVYSNQPQHF.

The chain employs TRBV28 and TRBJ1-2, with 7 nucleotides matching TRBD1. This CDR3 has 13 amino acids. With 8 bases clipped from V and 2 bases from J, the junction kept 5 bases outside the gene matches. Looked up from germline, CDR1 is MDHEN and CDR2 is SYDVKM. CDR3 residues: CASLGTANYGYTF. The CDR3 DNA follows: TGTGCCAGCCTCGGGACAGCGAACTATGGCTACACCTTC.

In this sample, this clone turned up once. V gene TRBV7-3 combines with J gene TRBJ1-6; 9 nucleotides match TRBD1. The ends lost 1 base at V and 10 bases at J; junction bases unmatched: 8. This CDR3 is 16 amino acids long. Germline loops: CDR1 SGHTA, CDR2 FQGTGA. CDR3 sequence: CASSLNRPGQGSPLHF. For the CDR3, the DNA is TGTGCCAGCAGCTTAAATCGTCCGGGACAGGGCTCACCCCTCCACTTT.

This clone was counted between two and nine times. The CDR3, as DNA: TGTGCCAGCAGCCACCTAGCGGGGGGCCATAATGAGCAGTTCTTC. Translated: CASSHLAGGHNEQFF. The chain is built from TRBV4-2 and TRBJ2-1, with 11 positions matching TRBD2. Germline assignment: CDR1 LGHNA and CDR2 YNFKEQ. This CDR3 comprises 15 residues. V trimming: 3 bases; J trimming: 7 bases; junction bases outside the gene matches: 5.

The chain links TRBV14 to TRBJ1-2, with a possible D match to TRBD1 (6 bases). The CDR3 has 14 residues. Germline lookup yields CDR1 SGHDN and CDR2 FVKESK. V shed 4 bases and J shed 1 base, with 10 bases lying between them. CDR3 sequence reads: CASSPGQVNYGYTF. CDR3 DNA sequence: TGTGCCAGCAGCCCGGGACAAGTTAACTATGGCTACACCTTC.

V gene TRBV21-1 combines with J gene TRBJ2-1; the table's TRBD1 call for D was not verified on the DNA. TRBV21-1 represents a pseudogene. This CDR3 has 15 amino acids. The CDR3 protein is CASTQNGQKFNEQFF. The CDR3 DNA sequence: TGTGCCAGCACCCAAAACGGACAGAAATTCAATGAGCAGTTCTTC.

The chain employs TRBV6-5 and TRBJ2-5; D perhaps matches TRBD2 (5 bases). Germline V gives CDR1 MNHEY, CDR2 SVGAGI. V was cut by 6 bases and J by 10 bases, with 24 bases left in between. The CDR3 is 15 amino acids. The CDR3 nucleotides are TGTGCCAGCAGGGTGGCCCCCACCGCCCTCGGGGACCAGTACTTC. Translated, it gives CASRVAPTALGDQYF.

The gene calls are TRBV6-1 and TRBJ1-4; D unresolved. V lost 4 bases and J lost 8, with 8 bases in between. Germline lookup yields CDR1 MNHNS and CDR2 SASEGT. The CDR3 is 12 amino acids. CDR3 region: CASSGGEEKLFF. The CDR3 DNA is TGTGCCAGCAGTGGAGGAGAGGAAAAACTGTTTTTT.

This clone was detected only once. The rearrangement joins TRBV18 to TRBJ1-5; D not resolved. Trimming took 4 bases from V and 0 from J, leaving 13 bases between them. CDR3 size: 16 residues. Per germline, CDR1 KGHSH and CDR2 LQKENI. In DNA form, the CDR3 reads TGTGCCAGCTCACTTTACGGGAAAAATAGCAATCAGCCCCAGCATTTT. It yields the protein CASSLYGKNSNQPQHF.

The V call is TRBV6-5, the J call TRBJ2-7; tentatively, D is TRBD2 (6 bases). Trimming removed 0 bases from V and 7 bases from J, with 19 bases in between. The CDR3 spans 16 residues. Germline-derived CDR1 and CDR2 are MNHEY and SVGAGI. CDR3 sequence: CASSYSGTGFQEEQYF. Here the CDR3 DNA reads TGTGCCAGCAGTTACTCTGGGACTGGGTTCCAGGAGGAGCAGTACTTC.

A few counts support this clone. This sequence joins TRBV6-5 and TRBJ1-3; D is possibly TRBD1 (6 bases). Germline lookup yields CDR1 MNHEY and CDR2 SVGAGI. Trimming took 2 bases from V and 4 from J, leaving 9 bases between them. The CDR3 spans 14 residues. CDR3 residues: CASSYRGGGNTIYF. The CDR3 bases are TGTGCCAGCAGTTACCGAGGGGGAGGAAACACCATATATTTT.

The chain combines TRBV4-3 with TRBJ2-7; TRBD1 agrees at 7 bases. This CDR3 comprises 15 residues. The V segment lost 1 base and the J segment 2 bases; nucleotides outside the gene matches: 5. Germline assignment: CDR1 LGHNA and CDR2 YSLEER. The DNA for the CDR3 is TGCGCCAGCAGCCAAGTGAACAGGGGAGCCTACGAGCAGTACTTC. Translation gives CASSQVNRGAYEQYF.

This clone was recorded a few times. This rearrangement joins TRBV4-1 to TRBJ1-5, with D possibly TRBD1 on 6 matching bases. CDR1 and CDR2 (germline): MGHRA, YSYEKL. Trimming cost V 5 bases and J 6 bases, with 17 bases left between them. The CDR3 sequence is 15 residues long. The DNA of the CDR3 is TGCGCCAGCAGCTTGGGGGCCAGGGTGGGTCAGCCCCAGCATTTT. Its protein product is CASSLGARVGQPQHF.

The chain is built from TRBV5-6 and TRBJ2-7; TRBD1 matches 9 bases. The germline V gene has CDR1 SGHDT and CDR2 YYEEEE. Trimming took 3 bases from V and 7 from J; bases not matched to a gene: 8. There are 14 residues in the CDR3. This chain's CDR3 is CASSWGGQGSEQYF. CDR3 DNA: TGTGCCAGCAGCTGGGGGGGACAGGGCAGTGAGCAGTACTTC.

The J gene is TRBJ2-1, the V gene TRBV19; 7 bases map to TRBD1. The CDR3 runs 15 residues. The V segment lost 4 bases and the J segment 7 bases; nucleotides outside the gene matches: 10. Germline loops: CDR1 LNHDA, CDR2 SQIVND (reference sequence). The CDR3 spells CASSTRQGFDNEQFF. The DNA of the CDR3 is TGTGCCAGTAGTACCCGACAGGGTTTTGATAATGAGCAGTTCTTC.

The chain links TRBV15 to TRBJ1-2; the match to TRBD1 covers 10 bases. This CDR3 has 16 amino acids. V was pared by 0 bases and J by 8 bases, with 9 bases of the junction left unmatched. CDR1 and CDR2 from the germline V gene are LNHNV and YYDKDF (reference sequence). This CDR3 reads CATSRDQGTGDRGYTF. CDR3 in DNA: TGTGCCACCAGCAGAGATCAGGGGACAGGGGATCGGGGCTACACCTTC.

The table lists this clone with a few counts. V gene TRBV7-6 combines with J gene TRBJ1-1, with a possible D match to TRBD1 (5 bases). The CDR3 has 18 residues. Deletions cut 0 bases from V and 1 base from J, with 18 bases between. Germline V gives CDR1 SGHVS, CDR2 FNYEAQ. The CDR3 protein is CASSLAVAGGGGNTEAFF. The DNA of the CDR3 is TGTGCCAGCAGCTTAGCGGTCGCGGGTGGGGGGGGGAACACTGAAGCTTTCTTT.

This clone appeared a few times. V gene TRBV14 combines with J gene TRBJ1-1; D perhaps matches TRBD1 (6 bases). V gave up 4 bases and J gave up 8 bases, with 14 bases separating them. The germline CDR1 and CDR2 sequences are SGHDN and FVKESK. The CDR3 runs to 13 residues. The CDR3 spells CASSRSRGGEAFF. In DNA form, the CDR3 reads TGTGCCAGCAGCCGATCCAGGGGAGGGGAAGCTTTCTTT. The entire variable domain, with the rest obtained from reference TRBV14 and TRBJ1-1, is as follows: EAGVTQFPSHSVIEKGQTVTLRCDPISGHDNLYWYRRVMGKEIKFLLHFVKESKQDESGMPNNRFLAERTGGTYSTLKVQPAELEDSGVYFCASSRSRGGEAFFGQGTRLTVV.

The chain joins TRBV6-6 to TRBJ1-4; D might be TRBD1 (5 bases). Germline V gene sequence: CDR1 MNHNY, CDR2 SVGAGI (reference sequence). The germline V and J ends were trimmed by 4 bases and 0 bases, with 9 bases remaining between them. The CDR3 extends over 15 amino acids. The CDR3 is CASSFPTATNEKLFF. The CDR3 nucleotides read TGTGCCAGCAGTTTTCCGACAGCAACTAATGAAAAACTGTTTTTT.

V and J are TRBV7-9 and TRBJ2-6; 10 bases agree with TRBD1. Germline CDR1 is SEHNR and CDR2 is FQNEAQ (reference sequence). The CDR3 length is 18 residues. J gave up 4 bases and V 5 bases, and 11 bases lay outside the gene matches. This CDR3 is CASSLRLGQGPGANVLTF. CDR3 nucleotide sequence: TGTGCCAGCAGCCTCCGCCTGGGACAGGGGCCCGGGGCCAACGTCCTGACTTTC.

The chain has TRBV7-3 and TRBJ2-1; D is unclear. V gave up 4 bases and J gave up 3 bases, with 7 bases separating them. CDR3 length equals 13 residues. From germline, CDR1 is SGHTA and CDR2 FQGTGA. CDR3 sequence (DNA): TGTGCCAGCAGCTCCACAGTCTACAATGAGCAGTTCTTC. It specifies CASSSTVYNEQFF.

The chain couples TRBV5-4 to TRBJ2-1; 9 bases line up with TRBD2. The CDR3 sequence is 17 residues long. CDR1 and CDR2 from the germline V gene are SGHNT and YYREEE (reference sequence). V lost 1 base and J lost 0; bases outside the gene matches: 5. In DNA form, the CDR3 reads TGTGCCAGCAGCTTGCCGCCTAGCGGGGTCTCCTACAATGAGCAGTTCTTC. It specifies CASSLPPSGVSYNEQFF.

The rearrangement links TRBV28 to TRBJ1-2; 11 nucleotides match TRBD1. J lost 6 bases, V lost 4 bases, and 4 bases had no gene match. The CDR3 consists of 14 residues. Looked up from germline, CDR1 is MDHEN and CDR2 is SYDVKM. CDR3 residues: CASSWTGGENGYTF. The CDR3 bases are TGTGCCAGCAGTTGGACAGGGGGCGAGAATGGCTACACCTTC.

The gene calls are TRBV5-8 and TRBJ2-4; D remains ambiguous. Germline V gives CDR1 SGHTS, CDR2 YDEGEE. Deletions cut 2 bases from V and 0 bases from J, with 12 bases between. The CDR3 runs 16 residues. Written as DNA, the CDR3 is TGTGCCAGCAGCTTTCCACAGCCCCTAGCCAAAAACATTCAGTACTTC. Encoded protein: CASSFPQPLAKNIQYF.

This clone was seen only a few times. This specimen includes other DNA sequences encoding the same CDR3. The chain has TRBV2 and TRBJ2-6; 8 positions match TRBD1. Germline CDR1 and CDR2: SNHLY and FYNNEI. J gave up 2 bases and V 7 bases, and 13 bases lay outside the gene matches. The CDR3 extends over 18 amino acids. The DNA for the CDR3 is TGTGCCAGCATATGGGCTGACAGGGGCGGTCCTGGGGCCAACGTCCTGACTTTC. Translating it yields CASIWADRGGPGANVLTF. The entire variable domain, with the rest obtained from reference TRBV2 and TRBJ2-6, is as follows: EPEVTQTPSHQVTQMGQEVILRCVPISNHLYFYWYRQILGQKVEFLVSFYNNEISEKSEIFDDQFSVERPDGSNFTLKIRSTKLEDSAMYFCASIWADRGGPGANVLTFGAGSRLTVL.